The 12 T cell receptor beta chains in this list originate from one sample, sequenced in a study of Ad26.COV2.S vaccination and SARS-CoV-2 variants. Clones were read by immunoSEQ multiplex PCR, and TCRdb kept only the in-frame ones, dropping some. The data show 300,000 to 350,000 clones, with roughly 89% seen just once and around 5.3% held by the top ten. Treatment of the sample: 15 to 20 received Ad26.COV2.S at low or high dose, single or two shots; roughly 5 received placebo; per-sample allocation not given. Specimen acquisition occurred on day 63 following the initial vaccine or placebo injection. Material: peripheral blood, obtained in a trial of Ad26.COV2.S vaccine versus placebo. These receptors came from a person between 18 and 65 years old who received the Ad26.COV2.S COVID-19 vaccine or a placebo.

The rearrangement uses TRBV5-1 and TRBJ1-3, with D hard to call. The V gene lost 0 bases and the J gene lost 4 bases, with 8 bases spanning the gap. The CDR3 totals 14 residues. Germline CDR1 is SGHRS and CDR2 is YFSETQ. Here the CDR3 reads CASSLAGEGNTIYF. The CDR3 DNA is TGCGCCAGCAGCTTGGCGGGAGAAGGAAACACCATATATTTT. The variable domain in full, completed from reference TRBV5-1 and TRBJ1-3, reads KAGVTQTPRYLIKTRGQQVTLSCSPISGHRSVSWYQQTPGQGLQFLFEYFSETQRNKGNFPGRFSGRQFSNSRSEMNVSTLELGDSALYLCASSLAGEGNTIYFGEGSWLTVV.

As to this clone: Other DNA sequences within the sample encode an identical CDR3. The J gene is TRBJ1-2, the V gene TRBV3-1 (or the pseudogene TRBV3-2), with TRBD1 identical over 9 bases. The length of the CDR3 is 14 residues. V trimming: 3 bases; J trimming: 8 bases; junction bases outside the gene matches: 7. Germline assignment: CDR1 LGHDT and CDR2 YNNKEL (reference sequence). CDR3 sequence reads: CASSHLQGAGGYTF. CDR3 DNA: TGTGCCAGCAGCCACCTACAGGGGGCTGGGGGCTACACCTTC.

The chain uses TRBV3-1 (or the pseudogene TRBV3-2) and TRBJ2-3; D tentatively fits TRBD1 or TRBD2 (5 bases each). Trimming left V 0 bases short and J 2 bases short, with 6 bases between. Germline V CDR1 and CDR2: LGHDT, YNNKEL (reference sequence). The CDR3 is made up of 14 amino acids. CDR3 nucleotides: TGTGCCAGCAGCCAAGAGGGGGTCACAGATACGCAGTATTTT. It translates to CASSQEGVTDTQYF.

The chain combines TRBV5-1 with TRBJ2-5; D call uncertain. Germline V gene data show CDR1 as SGHRS and CDR2 as YFSETQ. The V gene lost 0 bases and the J gene lost 7 bases, with 13 bases spanning the gap. This CDR3 comprises 14 residues. The chain's CDR3 is CASSLAPATGTQYF. CDR3 in DNA: TGCGCCAGCAGCTTGGCCCCGGCGACGGGGACCCAGTACTTC.

Points on this clone: One end of the junction does not line up with germline, which may come from a read error. The rearrangement links TRBV6-1 to TRBJ1-2; D might be TRBD1 (6 bases). The germline gives CDR1 MNHNS, CDR2 SASEGT. This CDR3 contains 14 residues. DNA of the CDR3: TGTGCCAGCAGTGAAAACGGGGGCGATCTTCCCACGATCTTC. This gives the protein CASSENGGDLPTIF.

This chain connects TRBV5-1 to TRBJ2-3, with D possibly TRBD1 on 6 matching bases. CDR1 is SGHRS and CDR2 is YFSETQ in the germline V gene. Trimming removed 0 bases at V and 5 bases at J, with 16 bases between. The CDR3 sequence is 16 residues long. In nucleotides, the CDR3 is TGCGCCAGCAGCTTGGAGTGGGCAGGGGAAGGAGATACGCAGTATTTT. The encoded protein is CASSLEWAGEGDTQYF.

Comment on this clone: One end of the junction does not line up with germline, which may come from a read error. V and J are TRBV6-5 and TRBJ1-6, with D possibly being TRBD1 (6 bases). From germline, CDR1 is MNHEY and CDR2 SVGAGI. CDR3 length: 15 amino acids. The DNA for the CDR3 is TGTGCCAGCATTTACGACAGGACAAATAATTCACCCCTCCACTTT. Its protein product is CASIYDRTNNSPLHF.

This clone was seen once. The chain links TRBV9 to TRBJ1-2, with TRBD1 as a possible D gene (5 bases). CDR1 SGDLS and CDR2 YYNGEE come from the germline V gene. V gave up 5 bases and J gave up 10 bases, with 24 bases separating them. The CDR3 has 15 amino acids. The CDR3 region is CASSLGAAEAPDYTF. The CDR3 coding sequence is TGTGCCAGCAGTTTAGGGGCAGCCGAGGCTCCTGACTACACCTTC.

The rearrangement uses TRBV7-2 and TRBJ2-3, with 8 bases identical to TRBD2. The ends lost 1 base at V and 3 bases at J; junction bases unmatched: 6. This CDR3 region has 16 residues. The germline V gene has CDR1 SGHTA and CDR2 FQGNSA. The CDR3 region is CASSLGRRGATDTQYF. Written as DNA, the CDR3 is TGTGCCAGCAGCTTAGGGCGGCGGGGGGCTACAGATACGCAGTATTTT. The full variable domain, rest sourced from reference TRBV7-2 and TRBJ2-3, is GAGVSQSPSNKVTEKGKDVELRCDPISGHTALYWYRQSLGQGLEFLIYFQGNSAPDKSGLPSDRFSAERTGGSVSTLTIQRTQQEDSAVYLCASSLGRRGATDTQYFGPGTRLTVL.

The chain is built from TRBV28 and TRBJ2-7; 10 nucleotides line up with TRBD1. Germline loops: CDR1 MDHEN, CDR2 SYDVKM. CDR3 length: 14 residues. The junction had 5 bases not matched to a gene; V was cut back by 7 bases and J by 2 bases. CDR3 coding DNA: TGTGCCAGCAACGGGGGGACAGGGGCCTACGAGCAGTACTTC. This codes for CASNGGTGAYEQYF.

On this clone itself: A read error may produce the germline difference seen at one junction end. This rearrangement joins TRBV5-1 to TRBJ1-4, with TRBD1 identical over 11 bases. Germline V gene lookup returns CDR1 SGHRS and CDR2 YFSETQ. The CDR3 totals 14 residues. The CDR3 bases are TGCGCCAGCAGTTTGGACAGGGGGCCTGGAAAACTGTTTTTT. It yields the protein CASSLDRGPGKLFF.

The chain links TRBV5-1 to TRBJ2-2, with D tentatively TRBD1 (6 bases). V was trimmed by 0 bases and J by 5 bases, leaving 11 bases between them. CDR3 size: 15 residues. Germline V gene sequence: CDR1 SGHRS, CDR2 YFSETQ. This chain's CDR3 is CASSLGGHETGELFF. In DNA form, the CDR3 reads TGCGCCAGCAGCTTGGGGGGGCACGAGACCGGGGAGCTGTTTTTT.